The rows below give T cell receptor beta chains drawn from one sample of a study of shared clonotypes between healthy human individuals. Generated by immunoSEQ multiplex PCR, the TCRdb table keeps only in-frame clones and is missing some. The table has over 850,000 clones, 78% seen once. Sequencing input: memory CD4+ T cells from PBMCs. The receptor set was obtained from a young man in good health. Some clones in this sample may be carry-over from other donors' samples. Each CDR3 is given with its conserved first and last residue. Each record gives: V gene, clone size, D gene, J gene, CDR3 DNA, CDR3 protein. D genes are given only for firm matches. Some rows mark clone size as missing; the rest say once, few, many or name a class of expanded clone.

TRBV29-1,once,.,TRBJ1-1,TGCAGCGCCAGGACCCTATTGCCCGCTGAAGCTTTCTTT,CSARTLLPAEAFF
TRBV6-6,.,.,TRBJ2-7,TGTGCCAGCAGTTACCAGCCGGCAACATCCTACGAGCAGTACTTC,CASSYQPATSYEQYF
TRBV6-5,.,.,TRBJ1-5,TGTGCCAGCAGTGACGGTCATAGCAATCAGCCCCAGCATTTT,CASSDGHSNQPQHF
TRBV28,.,.,TRBJ1-5,TGTGCCAGCAGTTTTCTAGGTACGGGGTATCAGCCCCAGCATTTT,CASSFLGTGYQPQHF
TRBV6-1,.,.,TRBJ1-5,TGTGCCAGCAGTCCGTGGGGGCAGGGAATCCGGCCCCAGCATTTT,CASSPWGQGIRPQHF
TRBV5-1,.,TRBD2,TRBJ2-7,TGCGCCAGCAGCTTGGGTATAGCGGGAGGGAACTACGAGCAGTACTTC,CASSLGIAGGNYEQYF
TRBV19,once,.,TRBJ1-2,TGTGCCAGTAGTACCCCGGGACTGGGCTATGGCTACACCTTC,CASSTPGLGYGYTF
TRBV19,.,.,TRBJ2-7,TGTGCCAGTAGTATGGTTGGATCCTACGAGCAGTACTTC,CASSMVGSYEQYF
TRBV7-8,few,TRBD1,TRBJ1-1,TGTGCCAGCAGCTATCGGGACAGGGCGAACACTGAAGCTTTCTTT,CASSYRDRANTEAFF
TRBV5-1,.,.,TRBJ2-7,TGCGCCAGCAGCCCTGCTGGGGAAAGGGACGAGCAGTACTTC,CASSPAGERDEQYF
TRBV7-9,.,.,TRBJ2-1,TGTGCCAGCAGCCAGAACCGCGTCGGGGAGCAGTTCTTC,CASSQNRVGEQFF
TRBV10-2,.,TRBD2,TRBJ2-5,TGCGCCAGCAGTGCGGGGACTAGCGGGAGCCAGTACTTC,CASSAGTSGSQYF
TRBV9,once,TRBD1,TRBJ2-2,TGTGCCAGCAGCGCCGCACAGGGGGCGGTGGGGGAGCTGTTTTTT,CASSAAQGAVGELFF
TRBV19,.,TRBD1,TRBJ2-7,TGTGCCAGTAGTGGCGAGGGACAGTTTCTTCGCTACGAGCAGTACTTC,CASSGEGQFLRYEQYF
TRBV10-3,.,TRBD2,TRBJ2-7,TGTGCCATCTCCACTAGCGGGACCTACGAGCAGTACTTC,CAISTSGTYEQYF
TRBV11-1,.,.,TRBJ2-5,TGTGCCAGCAGCTTAGCGCGGTGGCAAGAGACCCAGTACTTC,CASSLARWQETQYF
TRBV25-1,.,.,TRBJ2-7,TGTGCCAGCAGTGAAGTGGCAGGCCGCTCCTACGAGCAGTACTTC,CASSEVAGRSYEQYF
TRBV7-9,many,.,TRBJ2-5,TGTGCCAGCAGCTTAGGGAGGCGGTGGGAGACCCAGTACTTC,CASSLGRRWETQYF
TRBV6-1,once,TRBD2,TRBJ2-5,TGTGCCAGCTGGAGGCTCCGGGAGGGGGAGACCCAGTACTTC,CASWRLREGETQYF
TRBV15,.,.,TRBJ1-2,TGTGCCACCAGCAGAGGGGGGGACAACTATGGCTACACCTTC,CATSRGGDNYGYTF
TRBV7-8,.,TRBD1,TRBJ2-3,TGTGCCAGCTACAAAGGCCGGTTCGGGGACAGGGGAACAGATACGCAGTATTTT,CASYKGRFGDRGTDTQYF
TRBV5-4,.,TRBD1,TRBJ2-7,TGTGCCAGCAGCCTTGGACAGGGGGTCTACGAGCAGTACTTC,CASSLGQGVYEQYF